Below are 8 T cell receptor beta chains sequenced from a single sample in a study of Ad26.COV2.S vaccination and SARS-CoV-2 variants. As to treatment: around 19 received Ad26.COV2.S at low or high dose, single or two shots; several received placebo; per-sample allocation not given. It was on day 63 after the first vaccine or placebo injection that samples were taken. Repertoires were generated with immunoSEQ multiplex PCR, while TCRdb's copy carries only in-frame clones and drops some. The data show 300,000 to 500,000 clones, about nine tenths seen once. Sequences were derived from peripheral blood, sampled in a trial of Ad26.COV2.S vaccine versus placebo. These receptors originate from a person between 18 and 65 years old who received the Ad26.COV2.S COVID-19 vaccine or a placebo.

The chain combines TRBV9 with TRBJ2-5; the D is unclear. The germline V gene encodes CDR1 SGDLS and CDR2 YYNGEE. V was pared by 0 bases and J by 2 bases, with 11 bases between. This CDR3 region has 15 residues. The CDR3 DNA is TGTGCCAGCAGCGTAGATATACGCGCGCAAGAGACCCAGTACTTC. Its protein is CASSVDIRAQETQYF.

The gene calls are TRBV12-5 and TRBJ1-6; possibly TRBD1 for D (6 bases). The V end lost 0 bases, the J end lost 2 bases, and 11 bases lay between the germline ends. The CDR3 sequence is 17 residues long. Germline V lookup: CDR1 LGHNT, CDR2 FRNRAP. The CDR3 loop reads CASGLVRGQAYNSPLHF. The DNA of the CDR3 is TGTGCTAGTGGTTTGGTAAGGGGACAAGCCTATAATTCACCCCTCCACTTT.

This clone was detected ten times or more. The J gene is TRBJ2-7, the V gene TRBV10-3, with 11 bases aligning to TRBD2. Trimming at V came to 10 bases and at J to 0 bases, leaving 17 bases not matched to a gene. This CDR3 region has 18 residues. From germline, CDR1 is ENHRY and CDR2 SYGVKD. The CDR3 coding sequence is TGTGCCACGGAAGGACAGGCAGGGGGGACTAGCGGCTCCTACGAGCAGTACTTC. It codes for CATEGQAGGTSGSYEQYF.

The gene calls are TRBV20-1 and TRBJ1-5; possible D gene TRBD1, 5 bases. Trimming shortened V by 3 bases and J by 7 bases, and 13 bases separated the two germline ends. CDR1 is DFQATT and CDR2 is SNEGSKA in the germline V gene (reference sequence). The CDR3 consists of 13 residues. CDR3: CSASNWAGQPQHF. Written as DNA, the CDR3 is TGCAGTGCTAGTAATTGGGCAGGGCAGCCCCAGCATTTT.

This clone was detected once. The chain combines TRBV18 with TRBJ1-4; D ambiguous. V was shortened by 0 bases and J by 8 bases, with 16 bases between the two germline ends. The CDR3 loop spans 16 amino acids. Germline-derived CDR1 and CDR2 are KGHSH and LQKENI. CDR3 region: CASSPPNPRVGEKLFF. CDR3 in DNA: TGTGCCAGCTCACCACCAAATCCAAGGGTAGGGGAAAAACTGTTTTTT.

This clone was picked up a small number of times. V usage is TRBV3-1 (or the pseudogene TRBV3-2) and J usage is TRBJ1-6, with D uncertain. Germline CDR1 and CDR2: LGHDT and YNNKEL (reference sequence). Trimming took off 1 base at V and 10 bases at J, with 8 bases between the two ends. CDR3 length equals 13 residues. The CDR3 DNA follows: TGTGCCAGCAGCCAAGGCGGAGTCTCACCCCTCCACTTT. It specifies CASSQGGVSPLHF.

The chain carries TRBV23-1 and TRBJ1-1, with D unclear. TRBV23-1 is sorted into the ORF group, with uncertain function. V was trimmed by 5 bases and J by 1 base, leaving 14 bases between them. The CDR3 is made up of 15 amino acids. CDR3 amino acids: CASSERPGRNTEAFF. The CDR3 nucleotides read TGCGCCAGCAGTGAAAGGCCGGGGAGGAACACTGAAGCTTTCTTT.

The chain recombines TRBV6-5 with TRBJ1-5; 7 bases line up with TRBD1. Germline CDR1 and CDR2: MNHEY and SVGAGI. V shed 4 bases, J shed 7 bases, and the junction held 4 bases outside the gene matches. The CDR3 totals 13 residues. This CDR3 is CASSSEQGQPQHF. The CDR3 DNA is TGTGCCAGCAGTTCGGAACAGGGGCAGCCCCAGCATTTT.